This note documents a single T cell receptor (beta chain) sequence. Profiled with immunoSEQ multiplex PCR; TCRdb holds only in-frame clones, not every one. Of fewer than 400,000 clones in the sample, about 85% were seen once. This entry is derived from a study of Ad26.COV2.S vaccination and SARS-CoV-2 variants. Germline CDR1 and CDR2: SGHKS and YYEKEE (reference sequence). With V trimmed by 1 base and J by 5 bases, 13 bases remained unmatched. This CDR3 region has 17 residues. As for treatment: approximately 18 received Ad26.COV2.S at low or high dose, single or two shots; roughly five received placebo; per-sample allocation not given. Sampling was performed 63 days after the first vaccine or placebo injection.

The J gene is TRBJ2-5, the V gene TRBV5-5; 8 bases align to TRBD2. This receptor was obtained from a person between 18 and 65 years old who received the Ad26.COV2.S COVID-19 vaccine or a placebo. Material: peripheral blood, obtained in a trial of Ad26.COV2.S vaccine versus placebo. CDR3 nucleotides: TGTGCCAGCAGCTTGCGAGCGGGGGCGCCGGAGTTGGAGACCCAGTACTTC. Protein: CASSLRAGAPELETQYF.